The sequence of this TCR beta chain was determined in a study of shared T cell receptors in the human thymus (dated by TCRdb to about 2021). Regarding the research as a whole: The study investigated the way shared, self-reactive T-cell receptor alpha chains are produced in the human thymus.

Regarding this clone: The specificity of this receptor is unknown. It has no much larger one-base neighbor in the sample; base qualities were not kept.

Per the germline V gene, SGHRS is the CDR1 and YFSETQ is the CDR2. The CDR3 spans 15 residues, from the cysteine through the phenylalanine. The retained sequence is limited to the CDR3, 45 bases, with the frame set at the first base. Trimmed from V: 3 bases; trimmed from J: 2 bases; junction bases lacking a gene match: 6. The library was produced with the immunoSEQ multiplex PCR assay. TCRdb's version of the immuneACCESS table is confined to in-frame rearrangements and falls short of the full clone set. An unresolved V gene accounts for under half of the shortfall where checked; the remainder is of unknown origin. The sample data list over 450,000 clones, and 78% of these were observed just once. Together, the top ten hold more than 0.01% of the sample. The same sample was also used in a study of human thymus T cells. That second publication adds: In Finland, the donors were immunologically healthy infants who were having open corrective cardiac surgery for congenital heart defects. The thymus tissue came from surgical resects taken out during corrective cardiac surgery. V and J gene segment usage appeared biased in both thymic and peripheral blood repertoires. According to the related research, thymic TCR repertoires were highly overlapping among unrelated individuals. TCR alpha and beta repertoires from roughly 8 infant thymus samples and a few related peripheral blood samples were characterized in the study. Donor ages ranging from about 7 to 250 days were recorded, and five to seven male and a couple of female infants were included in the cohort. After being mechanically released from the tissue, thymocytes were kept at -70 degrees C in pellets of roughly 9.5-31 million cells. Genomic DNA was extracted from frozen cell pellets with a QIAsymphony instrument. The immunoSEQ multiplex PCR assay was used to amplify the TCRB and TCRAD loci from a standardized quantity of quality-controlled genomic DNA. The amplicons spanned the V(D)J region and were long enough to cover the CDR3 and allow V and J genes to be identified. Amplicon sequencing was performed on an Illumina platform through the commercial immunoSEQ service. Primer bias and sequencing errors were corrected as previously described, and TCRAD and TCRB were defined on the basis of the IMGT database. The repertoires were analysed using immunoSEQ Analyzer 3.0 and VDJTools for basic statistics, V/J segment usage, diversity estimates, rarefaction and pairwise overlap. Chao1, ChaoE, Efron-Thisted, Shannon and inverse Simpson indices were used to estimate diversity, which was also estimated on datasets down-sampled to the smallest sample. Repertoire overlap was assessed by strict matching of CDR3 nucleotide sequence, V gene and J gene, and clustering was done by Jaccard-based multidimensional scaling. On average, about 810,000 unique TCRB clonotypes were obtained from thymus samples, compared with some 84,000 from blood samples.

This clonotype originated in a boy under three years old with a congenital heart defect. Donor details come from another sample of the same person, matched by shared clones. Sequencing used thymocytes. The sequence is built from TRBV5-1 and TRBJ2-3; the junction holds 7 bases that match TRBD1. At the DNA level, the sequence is TGCGCCAGCAGCTACCCGGGACAGACCACAGATACGCAGTATTTT. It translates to CASSYPGQTTDTQYF. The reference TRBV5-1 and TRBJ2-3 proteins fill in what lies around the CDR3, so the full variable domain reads KAGVTQTPRYLIKTRGQQVTLSCSPISGHRSVSWYQQTPGQGLQFLFEYFSETQRNKGNFPGRFSGRQFSNSRSEMNVSTLELGDSALYLCASSYPGQTTDTQYFGPGTRLTVL.